These T cell receptor beta chains were read from a single sample in a study of graft-versus-host responses after intestinal transplantation. This table comes from immunoSEQ multiplex PCR, and its TCRdb copy is limited to in-frame clones, with some not included. The sample consists of about 12,000 clones, around 85% of them appearing once. Sequencing used PBMCs, obtained around 320 days after intestinal transplant. Every receptor here comes from a human patient who received an intestinal transplant, so some T cells may come from the graft donor. Both conserved end residues are part of each CDR3. The order of the fields is V gene, D gene, clone size, J gene, CDR3 DNA, CDR3 protein. The D gene is left open where the match is weak. Clone size is stated in some rows and not others, as once, few, many or a class when expanded.

V gene: TRBV7-3
D gene: TRBD2
clone size: few
J gene: TRBJ2-2
CDR3 DNA: TGTGCCAGCAGCTCTCTGGGTAGCGGGAAGACCGGGGAGCTGTTTTTT
CDR3 protein: CASSSLGSGKTGELFF

V gene: TRBV7-9
D gene: NA
clone size: medium-sized
J gene: TRBJ2-1
CDR3 DNA: TGTGCCAGCAGCTTAGGAGGGGAGCAGTTCTTC
CDR3 protein: CASSLGGEQFF

V gene: TRBV7-3
D gene: NA
clone size: NA
J gene: TRBJ2-1
CDR3 DNA: TGTGCCAGCAGCTTGACTAGTTCGCAAGGTGAGCAGTTCTTC
CDR3 protein: CASSLTSSQGEQFF

V gene: TRBV5-6
D gene: TRBD2
clone size: NA
J gene: TRBJ2-5
CDR3 DNA: TGTGCCAGCAGCTTCTGGACTAGGCAAGAGACCCAGTACTTC
CDR3 protein: CASSFWTRQETQYF

V gene: TRBV10-3
D gene: TRBD1
clone size: NA
J gene: TRBJ2-7
CDR3 DNA: TGTGCCATCAGTGGACAGGGGGCCCACGAGCAGTACTTC
CDR3 protein: CAISGQGAHEQYF

V gene: TRBV7-9
D gene: NA
clone size: NA
J gene: TRBJ1-6
CDR3 DNA: TGTGCCAGCAGCTCGGGGTCACCCCTCCACTTT
CDR3 protein: CASSSGSPLHF

V gene: TRBV5-1
D gene: NA
clone size: NA
J gene: TRBJ2-7
CDR3 DNA: TGCGCCAGCAGCAAAGAGGTTACAGATTACGAGCAGTACTTC
CDR3 protein: CASSKEVTDYEQYF

V gene: TRBV7-8
D gene: TRBD2
clone size: NA
J gene: TRBJ2-5
CDR3 DNA: TGTGCCAGCAGCTTGGTCCGGGAGGGGACCCAGTACTTC
CDR3 protein: CASSLVREGTQYF

V gene: TRBV10-3
D gene: TRBD1
clone size: NA
J gene: TRBJ2-7
CDR3 DNA: TGTGCCATCAGTGAGTCAGGGTTACAGACAGGGGGAAGATACGAGCAGTACTTC
CDR3 protein: CAISESGLQTGGRYEQYF

V gene: TRBV7-8
D gene: TRBD2
clone size: few
J gene: TRBJ2-3
CDR3 DNA: TGTGCCAGCAGCCGGACTAGCGAGGGTACGCAGTATTTT
CDR3 protein: CASSRTSEGTQYF

V gene: TRBV4-2
D gene: TRBD2
clone size: NA
J gene: TRBJ2-3
CDR3 DNA: TGTGCCAGCAGCCAAGATCCGGGACTAGGCGCAGATACGCAGTATTTT
CDR3 protein: CASSQDPGLGADTQYF

V gene: TRBV6-6
D gene: NA
clone size: NA
J gene: TRBJ2-5
CDR3 DNA: TGTGCCAGCAGTTACCCCTCATTGGAGACCCAGTACTTC
CDR3 protein: CASSYPSLETQYF

V gene: TRBV29-1
D gene: NA
clone size: NA
J gene: TRBJ2-1
CDR3 DNA: TGCAGCGGGGCGACAGTTAACAATGAGCAGTTCTTC
CDR3 protein: CSGATVNNEQFF